Listed here are 15 T cell receptor beta chains from one sample, sequenced in a study of blood T cell repertoires in COVID-19 (TCRdb year 2020). Library method: the immunoSEQ multiplex PCR assay. TCRdb retrieved this table from immuneACCESS and kept in-frame rearrangements only. Not all clones are present; in checked studies, unresolved V genes account for under half, and no reason is known for the remainder. The sample contains fewer than 500,000 clones, more than 85% of them found a single time. Together, the top ten hold approximately 4.3% of the sample. The sequenced sample was peripheral blood. The source of these receptors is a woman in her 30s with acute or convalescent COVID-19.

The V call is TRBV28, the J call TRBJ1-2; D is ambiguous. Trimming took off 10 bases at V and 8 bases at J, with 17 bases between the two ends. This CDR3 has 12 amino acids. Germline-derived CDR1 and CDR2 are MDHEN and SYDVKM. This chain's CDR3 is CATDDRRGGYTF. CDR3 sequence (DNA): TGTGCCACCGACGATAGGCGCGGGGGCTACACCTTC.

The chain employs TRBV24-1 and TRBJ2-2, with D possibly TRBD1 on 5 matching bases. Trimming stripped 4 bases from V and 2 bases from J, with 10 bases between. The CDR3 extends over 15 amino acids. Germline loops: CDR1 KGHDR, CDR2 SFDVKD. CDR3 nucleotides: TGTGCCACCAGTGACCCGGACACTAACACCGGGGAGCTGTTTTTT. Protein product: CATSDPDTNTGELFF.

J is TRBJ2-2 and V is TRBV3-1 (or the pseudogene TRBV3-2), with 9 bases fitting TRBD1. J was trimmed by 3 bases and V by 4 bases; bases with no gene match: 0. The CDR3 is 14 residues long. Germline V gene data show CDR1 as LGHDT and CDR2 as YNNKEL (reference sequence). CDR3 in DNA: TGTGCCAGCAGCCGACAGGGGGACACCGGGGAGCTGTTTTTT. Its protein product is CASSRQGDTGELFF.

In this sample, this clone turned up a few times. V usage is TRBV2 and J usage is TRBJ2-3; tentative D call: TRBD2 (5 bases). In germline, CDR1 is SNHLY, CDR2 FYNNEI. There are 14 residues in the CDR3. With 1 base removed from V and 0 bases from J, the gap between germline ends came to 5 bases. As DNA, the CDR3 is TGTGCCAGCAGTGAAGGAGGGAGCACAGATACGCAGTATTTT. Translated, it gives CASSEGGSTDTQYF.

The rearrangement uses TRBV7-3 and TRBJ2-2; D remains unclear. The germline V gene has CDR1 SGHTA and CDR2 FQGTGA. The ends were cut back, 2 bases at V and 5 bases at J, with 6 bases in the middle. The CDR3 length is 13 residues. The CDR3 coding sequence is TGTGCCAGCAGCTTATCAGTAACCGGGGAGCTGTTTTTT. Translated: CASSLSVTGELFF. The complete variable domain, with remaining parts taken from reference TRBV7-3 and TRBJ2-2, reads GAGVSQTPSNKVTEKGKYVELRCDPISGHTALYWYRQSLGQGPEFLIYFQGTGAADDSGLPNDRFFAVRPEGSVSTLKIQRTERGDSAVYLCASSLSVTGELFFGEGSRLTVL.

V usage is TRBV18 and J usage is TRBJ2-7; weak D call: TRBD1 (6 bases). In germline, CDR1 is KGHSH, CDR2 LQKENI. CDR3 length equals 13 residues. Trimming took off 5 bases at V and 4 bases at J, with 12 bases between the two ends. The CDR3 is CASSGGQSYEQYF. CDR3 DNA sequence: TGTGCCAGCTCAGGAGGACAGTCTTACGAGCAGTACTTC.

The chain recombines TRBV27 with TRBJ2-2; the D is unclear. The V end lost 3 bases, the J end lost 6 bases, and 11 bases lay between the germline ends. Germline V lookup: CDR1 MNHEY, CDR2 SMNVEV (reference sequence). The CDR3 has 14 residues. Here the CDR3 reads CASSLSRWSGELFF. The DNA of the CDR3 is TGTGCCAGCAGTTTGAGTCGGTGGTCCGGGGAGCTGTTTTTT.

The chain carries TRBV5-4 and TRBJ2-7, with 16 bases matching TRBD2. With V trimmed by 4 bases and J by 7 bases, 11 bases remained unmatched. This CDR3 region has 17 residues. Germline assignment: CDR1 SGHNT and CDR2 YYREEE (reference sequence). The CDR3 here is CASSLPGLAGGLGEQYF. The CDR3 nucleotides are TGTGCCAGCAGCCTACCGGGACTAGCGGGGGGGCTGGGGGAGCAGTACTTC.

The rearrangement uses TRBV11-2 and TRBJ2-2, with 8 bases identical to TRBD1. Per the germline V gene, CDR1 is SGHAT and CDR2 is FQNNGV. V lost 4 bases and J lost 4; bases outside the gene matches: 5. The CDR3 length is 15 residues. CDR3 DNA: TGTGCCAGCAGCTCATCGGACAGGGTCACCGGGGAGCTGTTTTTT. This codes for CASSSSDRVTGELFF.

The rearrangement links TRBV6-5 to TRBJ1-2, with a tentative D call TRBD1 (6 bases). The length of the CDR3 is 14 residues. Germline lookup yields CDR1 MNHEY and CDR2 SVGAGI. The ends were cut back, 5 bases at V and 2 bases at J, with 12 bases in the middle. This CDR3 is CASSPDSSNYGYTF. CDR3 DNA sequence: TGTGCCAGCAGTCCGGACAGTTCAAACTATGGCTACACCTTC.

The chain joins TRBV21-1 to TRBJ2-2; TRBD2 is taken as the D call from the table, unchecked against the DNA. TRBV21-1 is marked as a pseudogene. The length of the CDR3 is 19 residues. The CDR3, as DNA: TGTGCCAGCAGCACTAAACGATCGTATTTCGGGTCGTACATCGGGGAGCTGTTTTTT. It codes for CASSTKRSYFGSYIGELFF.

V gene TRBV4-2 combines with J gene TRBJ1-1; tentative D call: TRBD1 (6 bases). Germline CDR1 and CDR2: LGHNA and YNFKEQ. V was cut by 2 bases and J by 3 bases, with 16 bases left in between. The CDR3 extends over 16 amino acids. CDR3 bases: TGTGCCAGCAGCCAAAGGGCGGACAGCTTGGACACTGAAGCTTTCTTT. Protein: CASSQRADSLDTEAFF.

The chain combines TRBV3-1 (or the pseudogene TRBV3-2) with TRBJ2-7, with D maybe TRBD1 (6 bases). Trimming took 1 base from V and 1 from J, leaving 23 bases between them. Germline V gene data show CDR1 as LGHDT and CDR2 as YNNKEL (reference sequence). CDR3 size: 19 residues. CDR3 in DNA: TGTGCCAGCAGCCAAGGACTCCTAATGCCGCAGGGGAATTCCTACGAGCAGTACTTC. Its translation is CASSQGLLMPQGNSYEQYF.

The V call is TRBV29-1, the J call TRBJ1-1; D is unresolved. The germline V and J ends were trimmed by 6 bases and 4 bases, with 15 bases remaining between them. Germline V gives CDR1 SQVTM, CDR2 ANQGSEA. The CDR3 has 13 residues. CDR3 in amino acids: CSVGGTLVTEAFF. The CDR3 nucleotides are TGCAGCGTAGGAGGAACCTTGGTCACTGAAGCTTTCTTT.

This clone came up a few times. The gene calls are TRBV7-8 and TRBJ2-7, with D possibly TRBD1 on 6 matching bases. Germline assignment: CDR1 SGHVS and CDR2 FQNEAQ. This CDR3 has 14 amino acids. Trimming stripped 6 bases from V and 0 bases from J, with 12 bases between. CDR3 nucleotides: TGTGCCAGCAGTTCCCCGGACAGCTCCTACGAGCAGTACTTC. Its protein product is CASSSPDSSYEQYF.